This TCR beta chain was recovered during a study of OX40 agonist ivuxolimab in advanced cancers. Study-wide context: The treatment was a fully human IgG2 OX40 agonist, ivuxolimab.

CDR3 length equals 15 residues. Trimming removed 0 bases from V and 4 bases from J; junction bases left unmatched: 3. Germline V CDR1 and CDR2: MNHEY, SVGAGI. Sequenced by immunoSEQ multiplex PCR; TCRdb stores in-frame clones only, minus some. The profile shows approximately 76,000 clones, approximately 85% of them singletons. In this sample, this clone turned up once. No antigen is known for it. Findings of the study overall: Partial responders at 0.1-3.0 mg/kg showed near-lowest clonal expansion. The study found that CD8+ T cells averaged more expanded clones than CD4+.

This clonotype was sampled from an adult with an advanced solid tumor such as melanoma, head and neck, liver or kidney cancer. The V gene is TRBV6-5, the J gene TRBJ2-5, with 9 bases matching TRBD1. The input for sequencing was CD4+ or CD8+ T cells sorted from blood, taken in a trial of the OX40 agonist ivuxolimab. The CDR3 nucleotides read TGTGCCAGCAGTTACTCCCTGGGACAGGGAGAGACCCAGTACTTC. This sequence encodes CASSYSLGQGETQYF.